Listed below are T cell receptor beta chains from one sample, sequenced in a study of T cell repertoires in cytomegalovirus infection. A single record per CDR3 protein comes from TCRdb applying MiXCR to the reads. This table holds 450,000 to 550,000 distinct CDR3 sequences, 15% to 20% found once. Sequences were obtained from CD8+ T cells from PBMCs. Source of these receptors: a human donor in good health (CMV status not recorded). Some clones in this sample may be carry-over from other donors' samples. Each CDR3 is given with its conserved first and last residue. The D gene is left open where the match is weak. The listing skips clone size in some rows; elsewhere it reads once, few, many or a size class.

size	V	D	J	CDR3	DNA
many	TRBV9	TRBD1	TRBJ2-1	CASSEGQGSSYNEQFF	TGTGCCAGCAGCGAGGGACAGGGGAGCTCCTACAATGAGCAGTTCTTC
many	TRBV28	.	TRBJ1-3	CASSLVGTRSGNTIYF	TGTGCCAGCAGTTTGGTGGGGACACGGTCAGGAAACACCATATATTTT
few	TRBV28	.	TRBJ1-2	CAISGPPVGYTF	TGTGCCATCTCAGGGCCACCGGTGGGCTACACCTTC
few	TRBV13	TRBD1	TRBJ1-2	CASSFPGTGENYGYTF	TGTGCCAGCAGCTTTCCTGGGACAGGGGAGAACTATGGCTACACCTTC
many	TRBV10-3	.	TRBJ2-1	CAISESALYNEQFF	TGTGCCATCAGTGAGTCGGCGCTCTACAATGAGCAGTTCTTC
few	TRBV9	TRBD2	TRBJ2-1	CASSVGGSGGANEQFF	TGTGCCAGCAGCGTAGGGGGTAGCGGGGGGGCAAATGAGCAGTTCTTC
many	TRBV7-9	TRBD2	TRBJ2-1	CASSSLAGGAHEQFF	TGTGCCAGCAGCTCCCTAGCGGGAGGGGCCCATGAGCAGTTCTTC
.	TRBV20-1	.	TRBJ2-3	CSARPLRRDTQYF	TGCAGTGCTAGGCCCCTCCGGAGAGATACGCAGTATTTT
many	TRBV7-4	.	TRBJ2-1	CASSLDSGSSYNEQFF	TGTGCCAGCAGCTTAGACTCGGGGAGCTCCTACAATGAGCAGTTCTTC
few	TRBV12-3/TRBV12-4	TRBD1	TRBJ1-1	CASSLTGGLLAFF	TGTGCCAGCAGTTTGACAGGGGGCCTGCTAGCTTTCTTT
many	TRBV7-9	TRBD1	TRBJ2-3	CASSLSPGQNTDTQYF	TGTGCCAGCAGCCTGTCTCCGGGACAGAACACAGATACGCAGTATTTT
.	TRBV10-3	.	TRBJ1-2	CAISDRASGANYGYTF	TGTGCCATCAGTGATCGGGCTTCTGGAGCTAACTATGGCTACACCTTC
.	TRBV2	TRBD1	TRBJ2-1	CASSSRTGAYNEQFF	TGTGCCAGCAGTTCGAGGACAGGGGCCTACAATGAGCAGTTCTTC
.	TRBV12-3/TRBV12-4	.	TRBJ2-2	CASLLGGGLFF	TGTGCCAGCTTATTAGGTGGGGGGCTGTTTTTT
many	TRBV12-5	TRBD1	TRBJ1-2	CASGLGTGAIHGYTF	TGTGCTAGTGGTTTGGGGACAGGGGCGATCCATGGCTACACCTTC
.	TRBV28	.	TRBJ1-1	CASPSEGEDNTEACF	TGTGCCAGCCCTTCGGAGGGGGAGGATAACACTGAAGCTTGCTTT
.	TRBV6-5	.	TRBJ1-1	CASSYGRGDEAFF	TGTGCCAGCAGTTACGGGAGGGGGGACGAAGCTTTCTTT
.	TRBV27	.	TRBJ2-3	CASSKNTDTQYF	TGTGCCAGCAGTAAGAACACAGATACGCAGTATTTT
many	TRBV12-3/TRBV12-4	TRBD1	TRBJ2-6	CASSLGGTVRSGANVLTF	TGTGCCAGCAGTTTAGGTGGGACAGTGAGATCTGGGGCCAACGTCCTGACTTTC
many	TRBV28	TRBD2	TRBJ2-1	CASSWGLAGLGSYNEQFF	TGTGCCAGCAGTTGGGGACTAGCGGGCCTGGGATCCTACAATGAGCAGTTCTTC
.	TRBV30	TRBD2	TRBJ2-7	CAWGLAGGREQYF	TGTGCCTGGGGACTAGCGGGAGGTCGGGAGCAGTACTTC
many	TRBV7-8	.	TRBJ1-2	CASSRGPSTDGYTF	TGTGCCAGCAGCCGCGGACCCAGTACCGATGGCTACACCTTC
once	TRBV20-1	.	TRBJ2-1	CSAHLLGKSYNEQFF	TGCAGTGCTCATCTACTTGGGAAGTCCTACAATGAGCAGTTCTTC
many	TRBV7-9	.	TRBJ1-1	CASSSPASMNTEAFF	TGTGCCAGCAGCTCCCCGGCCAGCATGAACACTGAAGCTTTCTTT
few	TRBV28	.	TRBJ2-7	CASSAYPKRGPGTYEQYF	TGTGCCAGCAGTGCCTATCCGAAGAGGGGCCCGGGGACCTACGAGCAGTACTTC
.	TRBV6-1	.	TRBJ1-2	CASIRAGGYTF	TGTGCCAGCATCAGGGCGGGAGGCTACACCTTC
many	TRBV12-3/TRBV12-4	.	TRBJ1-2	CASSLGRGYTF	TGTGCCAGCAGCCTAGGTCGTGGCTACACCTTC
many	TRBV7-3	.	TRBJ2-1	CASSGASGNEQFF	TGTGCCAGCAGCGGCGCATCGGGGAATGAGCAGTTCTTC
few	TRBV7-9	TRBD1	TRBJ1-2	CASSSSGTDPYGYTF	TGTGCCAGCAGCTCCTCCGGGACAGACCCCTATGGCTACACCTTC
few	TRBV6-4	TRBD2	TRBJ2-1	CASSDFSGMGNEQFF	TGTGCCAGCAGTGACTTTAGCGGGATGGGAAATGAGCAGTTCTTC
many	TRBV11-2	TRBD2	TRBJ2-5	CASSPWEGRETQYF	TGTGCCAGCAGCCCCTGGGAGGGCCGTGAGACCCAGTACTTC
many	TRBV7-9	.	TRBJ1-1	CASRSGQLNTEAFF	TGTGCCAGCAGGAGTGGACAGCTGAACACTGAAGCTTTCTTT
few	TRBV28	.	TRBJ1-5	CASSRRGANQPQHF	TGTGCCAGCAGTCGGAGGGGAGCTAATCAGCCCCAGCATTTT
.	TRBV9	.	TRBJ1-2	CASSTQIQIASNYGYTF	TGTGCCAGCAGCACCCAAATACAGATCGCGTCTAACTATGGCTACACCTTC
few	TRBV5-1	TRBD2	TRBJ2-2	CASSTLGLAELTGELFF	TGCGCCAGCAGCACCCTAGGGCTAGCGGAACTCACCGGGGAGCTGTTTTTT
.	TRBV9	.	TRBJ2-3	CASSQGEGDTQYF	TGTGCCAGCAGCCAGGGGGAGGGGGATACGCAGTATTTT
.	TRBV14	.	TRBJ2-1	CASSQDHGGAYNEQFF	TGTGCCAGCAGCCAAGATCACGGGGGAGCCTACAATGAGCAGTTCTTC
many	TRBV12-3/TRBV12-4	.	TRBJ1-1	CASSPSPLNTEAFF	TGTGCCAGCAGCCCCAGTCCCCTGAACACTGAAGCTTTCTTT
few	TRBV19	TRBD1	TRBJ2-7	CASSWGTGDPYEQYF	TGTGCCAGTAGTTGGGGGACAGGTGACCCCTACGAGCAGTACTTC
.	TRBV12-3/TRBV12-4	.	TRBJ1-1	CASSPLRAEAFF	TGTGCCAGCAGCCCTCTACGAGCTGAAGCTTTCTTT
few	TRBV29-1	TRBD2	TRBJ2-1	CSVEGTSQSYNEQFF	TGCAGCGTTGAAGGGACTAGTCAGTCCTACAATGAGCAGTTCTTC
few	TRBV6-5	TRBD2	TRBJ2-5	CASSYGTSVETQYF	TGTGCCAGCAGTTACGGGACTAGCGTAGAGACCCAGTACTTC
many	TRBV15	.	TRBJ1-2	CATSRGTGLLFNYGYTF	TGTGCCACCAGCAGAGGAACCGGGCTCCTTTTTAACTATGGCTACACCTTC
many	TRBV6-2/TRBV6-3	.	TRBJ2-3	CASTTITQTVTQYF	TGTGCCAGCACAACTATAACTCAAACTGTGACGCAGTATTTT
.	TRBV27	TRBD2	TRBJ2-1	CASSLAQAPQLAGGDEQLF	TGTGCCAGCAGTTTAGCGCAGGCCCCTCAGCTAGCGGGAGGGGATGAGCAGTTATTC
.	TRBV6-5	TRBD2	TRBJ2-1	CASSSGRVRYNEQFF	TGTGCCAGCAGTAGCGGGAGGGTACGATACAATGAGCAGTTCTTC
few	TRBV25-1	TRBD2	TRBJ2-2	CASGEVAGTGELFF	TGTGCCAGTGGCGAAGTAGCGGGGACCGGGGAGCTGTTTTTT
.	TRBV28	.	TRBJ1-1	CASSFLRISLNTEAFF	TGTGCCAGCAGTTTTCTGAGGATATCCCTGAACACTGAAGCTTTCTTT
many	TRBV12-3/TRBV12-4	.	TRBJ1-2	CASSSLDAANYGYTF	TGTGCCAGCAGTTCATTGGACGCAGCTAACTATGGCTACACCTTC
.	TRBV2	.	TRBJ2-5	CASSEWDSAQETQYF	TGTGCCAGCAGTGAATGGGACTCCGCGCAAGAGACCCAGTACTTC